This TCR beta chain was found in a study of Ad26.COV2.S vaccination and SARS-CoV-2 variants. Whole-study context: In the study, Ad26.COV2.S was injected intramuscularly once, or twice 56 days apart.

Here immunoSEQ multiplex PCR was the method, and the copy in TCRdb shows in-frame clones only, minus some. Of roughly 350,000 clones listed, about 88% were seen once; the top ten hold 6.4%. The germline V gene encodes CDR1 MNHEY and CDR2 SVGAGI. The V end was cut by 10 bases, the J end by 7 bases, with 19 bases between. CDR3 length equals 13 residues. Remarks on this clone: The antigen is not known.

Treatment here: some 20 received Ad26.COV2.S at low or high dose, single or two shots; five or six received placebo; per-sample allocation not given. The study sampled participants on day 63 after the first vaccine or placebo injection. Vaccination used an Ad26 vector expressing Wuhan-strain SARS-CoV-2 spike. Study findings and constraints: Individuals receiving vaccine had higher spike-specific TCR breadth than placebo recipients did.

The gene calls are TRBV6-5 and TRBJ1-2; weak D call: TRBD1 (6 bases). The starting material was peripheral blood, obtained in a trial of Ad26.COV2.S vaccine versus placebo. The receptor comes from a person aged 18-60 years who received the Ad26.COV2.S COVID-19 vaccine or a placebo. The CDR3 spells CAITGGGLSGYTF. The CDR3, as DNA: TGTGCCATTACCGGAGGGGGGCTAAGTGGCTACACCTTC.